The sequence of this T cell receptor (beta chain) was determined in a study of blood T cell repertoires in COVID-19. J gave up 5 bases and V 3 bases, and 6 bases lay outside the gene matches. The CDR3 consists of 17 residues. CDR1 is SEHNR and CDR2 is FQNEAQ in the germline V gene (reference sequence). The assay was immunoSEQ multiplex PCR, and TCRdb's table has in-frame clones only and misses some. The data hold under 250,000 clones, with 65% to 90% observed a single time. What was sequenced was peripheral blood. This receptor was identified in a woman in her 70s with COVID-19, enrolled during active disease. The V and J genes are TRBV7-9 and TRBJ1-6, with 11 nucleotides matching TRBD1. CDR3 coding DNA: TGTGCCAGCAGCTTGGGACAGGGGGGAGGCAATAATTCACCCCTCCACTTT. Translated, it gives CASSLGQGGGNNSPLHF.